Shown below are 6 T cell receptor beta chains from a single sample sequenced in a study of shared clonotypes between healthy human individuals. Generated by immunoSEQ multiplex PCR, the TCRdb table keeps only in-frame clones and is missing some. Of around 1.5 million clones listed, 95% to 99% are singletons. Sequencing was carried out using naive CD4+ T cells sorted from blood. The subset denotes: CD45RA+ positively selected. The receptors here all came from a man under 40 in good health.

V is TRBV29-1 and J is TRBJ2-7, with 8 bases lining up with TRBD1. The CDR3 has 12 residues. Germline V lookup: CDR1 SQVTM, CDR2 ANQGSEA. Germline trimming cut 7 bases from V and 7 bases from J; bases unmatched to any gene: 9. The CDR3 region has the DNA TGCAGCGCCACCAGACAGGGGAGAGAGCAGTACTTC. Amino acids: CSATRQGREQYF.

This rearrangement joins TRBV2 to TRBJ2-7, with no clear D. V lost 4 bases to trimming and J lost 3 bases, with 13 bases between them. CDR1 and CDR2 (germline): SNHLY, FYNNEI. CDR3 length: 14 amino acids. The CDR3 sequence: CASSGPLFIYEQYF. In DNA, the CDR3 is TGTGCCAGCAGTGGGCCCTTGTTCATCTACGAGCAGTACTTC.

This clone was picked up a small number of times. In the same sample, other DNA sequences code for this CDR3. The genes are TRBV5-4 and TRBJ2-7; no definite D call. V lost 4 bases, J lost 3 bases, and 5 bases lay in between. The CDR3 sequence is 11 residues long. Germline V gene sequence: CDR1 SGHNT, CDR2 YYREEE (reference sequence). The CDR3 DNA is TGTGCCAGCAGCCTGAACTACGAGCAGTACTTC. Its translation is CASSLNYEQYF.

V and J are TRBV4-3 and TRBJ2-3, with D perhaps matching TRBD1 (5 bases). V was clipped by 0 bases and J by 1 base, with 14 bases between them. The CDR3 has 17 amino acids. In germline, CDR1 is LGHNA, CDR2 YSLEER. The CDR3 region has the DNA TGCGCCAGCAGCCAAGATCAGGGCGGTTTCGGCACAGATACGCAGTATTTT. Translated, it gives CASSQDQGGFGTDTQYF.

The CDR3 coding sequence is TGCAGCGTTCAATTCCTAGCGGGAGTGACAGATACGCAGTATTTT. The encoded protein is CSVQFLAGVTDTQYF. The chain has TRBV29-1 and TRBJ2-3; 10 bases agree with TRBD2. CDR1 SQVTM and CDR2 ANQGSEA come from the germline V gene. Unmatched junction bases numbered 8, after V lost 5 bases and J lost 3 bases. CDR3 size: 15 residues.

The chain carries TRBV19 and TRBJ2-2; D gene unclear. Trimming cost V 1 base and J 4 bases, with 7 bases left between them. Germline loops: CDR1 LNHDA, CDR2 SQIVND (reference sequence). The CDR3 covers 14 residues. Here the CDR3 reads CASSIVKFTGELFF. In DNA, the CDR3 is TGTGCCAGTAGTATAGTTAAGTTCACCGGGGAGCTGTTTTTT.